The clone carrying this T cell receptor (beta chain) was seen more than once but under ten times. The antigen is undetermined. This sample stems from a study of cytomegalovirus exposure and HLA in healthy donors. Study in general: Most genotyped donors, about 81% of roughly 400, had Caucasian-associated genetic ancestry. Findings and caveats of the study: Most subjects had HLA-A and HLA-B alleles reportedly predicted accurately by TCR beta sequences. An analysis was carried out later, and it reportedly showed fewer N-insertions in an Asian-associated ancestry cluster than the 666-donor mean.

Primers included in the PCR were 60 Vbeta and 13 Jbeta primers. Here immunoSEQ multiplex PCR was the method, and the copy in TCRdb shows in-frame clones only, minus some. The data hold 190,000 or so clones, with more than 80% observed a single time. V gave up 4 bases and J gave up 2 bases; unmatched junction bases: 7. Germline values: CDR1 MNHEY, CDR2 SMNVEV (reference sequence). The CDR3 sequence is 15 residues long. Sequencing was performed on PBMCs. The chain has TRBV27 and TRBJ1-1; 7 positions match TRBD1. This clonotype originated in a boy aged 5-17 years in good health and CMV-seronegative. The CDR3 DNA follows: TGTGCCAGCAGTTCAATTGGGACAGATAACACTGAAGCTTTCTTT. It encodes CASSSIGTDNTEAFF.